The next 22 T cell receptor beta chains were all read from a single sample in a study of blood T cell repertoires in COVID-19. Generated by immunoSEQ multiplex PCR, the TCRdb table keeps only in-frame clones and is missing some. The sample gives hundreds of thousands of clones, about 85% of which show up once; roughly 1.9% is in the top ten. The sequencing sample was made of PBMCs or T cells enriched from blood (not recorded which). The receptors come from a woman aged 18-29 years with acute COVID-19.

This chain uses TRBV4-1 with TRBJ2-1, with 9 bases aligning to TRBD1. Germline V gene lookup returns CDR1 MGHRA and CDR2 YSYEKL. The V and J ends lost 1 base and 5 bases, in that order; junction bases with no gene match: 6. This CDR3 is built from 16 residues. The CDR3 nucleotides read TGCGCCAGCAGCCAAGGGGGACAGGGCGTTCACAATGAGCAGTTCTTC. This translates into CASSQGGQGVHNEQFF.

CDR3 bases: TGTGCCAGCAGCCCCGGGACAGGGGGTTTCTATGGCTACACCTTC. Translating it yields CASSPGTGGFYGYTF. The V and J genes are TRBV5-5 and TRBJ1-2, with 11 bases matching TRBD1. Germline V gene lookup returns CDR1 SGHKS and CDR2 YYEKEE (reference sequence). V shed 4 bases, J shed 4 bases, and the junction held 6 bases outside the gene matches. The length of the CDR3 is 15 residues.

This chain links TRBV4-2 with TRBJ2-1; 9 bases are a match to TRBD1. V shed 0 bases, J shed 7 bases, and the junction held 7 bases outside the gene matches. The CDR3 sequence is 16 residues long. Looked up from germline, CDR1 is LGHNA and CDR2 is YNFKEQ. In DNA form, the CDR3 reads TGTGCCAGCAGCCAAGATAGGACAGGGGATTGGAATGAGCAGTTCTTC. Protein: CASSQDRTGDWNEQFF.

This rearrangement joins TRBV6-5 to TRBJ2-7; 9 bases line up with TRBD2. This CDR3 has 15 residues. Germline V gene sequence: CDR1 MNHEY, CDR2 SVGAGI. Trimming at V came to 2 bases and at J to 4 bases, leaving 6 bases not matched to a gene. CDR3 nucleotide sequence: TGTGCCAGCAGTTACGGTAGCGGGAGTAATTACGAGCAGTACTTC. This encodes CASSYGSGSNYEQYF.

The J gene is TRBJ2-1, the V gene TRBV5-1; the D is unclear. The CDR3 has 12 residues. The germline V and J ends were trimmed by 0 bases and 5 bases, with 3 bases remaining between them. The germline V gene encodes CDR1 SGHRS and CDR2 YFSETQ. DNA for the CDR3: TGCGCCAGCAGCTTGGGGCACAATGAGCAGTTCTTC. It encodes CASSLGHNEQFF.

This rearrangement joins TRBV24-1 to TRBJ1-2, with TRBD1 identical over 8 bases. V lost 4 bases, J lost 8 bases, and 5 bases stayed unmatched. This CDR3 has 13 amino acids. Germline V gene data show CDR1 as KGHDR and CDR2 as SFDVKD. CDR3 in DNA: TGTGCCACCAGTGAGATGACAGGGGACGGCTACACCTTC. It encodes CATSEMTGDGYTF.

The J gene is TRBJ1-6, the V gene TRBV4-3; a possible D gene is TRBD1 (5 bases). The CDR3 runs to 15 residues. V was cut by 0 bases and J by 7 bases, with 10 bases left in between. Looked up from germline, CDR1 is LGHNA and CDR2 is YSLEER. CDR3 coding DNA: TGCGCCAGCAGCCAAGATAGTCAGGGAAATTCACCCCTCCACTTT. Protein product: CASSQDSQGNSPLHF.

This chain uses TRBV28 with TRBJ2-7; the D gene is possibly TRBD2 (6 bases). In germline, CDR1 is MDHEN, CDR2 SYDVKM. Between the trimmed V and J ends, which lost 6 bases and 3 bases, there was a span of 12 bases. This CDR3 is 13 amino acids long. Here the CDR3 DNA reads TGTGCCAGCAGCCCGGGGGTCCTCTACGAGCAGTACTTC. It translates to CASSPGVLYEQYF.

The rearrangement links TRBV12-5 to TRBJ1-2, with D hard to call. Germline CDR1 LGHNT, CDR2 FRNRAP. The length of the CDR3 is 13 residues. V was clipped by 2 bases and J by 2 bases, with 6 bases between them. In DNA form, the CDR3 reads TGTGCTAGTGGTTTGCCGGGGAACTATGGCTACACCTTC. It specifies CASGLPGNYGYTF. The complete variable domain, with remaining parts taken from reference TRBV12-5 and TRBJ1-2, reads DARVTQTPRHKVTEMGQEVTMRCQPILGHNTVFWYRQTMMQGLELLAYFRNRAPLDDSGMPKDRFSAEMPDATLATLKIQPSEPRDSAVYFCASGLPGNYGYTFGSGTRLTVV.

In this sample, this clone turned up a few times. V is TRBV5-1 and J is TRBJ1-2; D not certain. Germline CDR1 SGHRS, CDR2 YFSETQ. Trimming shortened V by 1 base and J by 2 bases, and 6 bases separated the two germline ends. The CDR3 runs 13 residues. Here the CDR3 DNA reads TGCGCCAGCAGCTTGTTACACAACTATGGCTACACCTTC. Amino acid sequence: CASSLLHNYGYTF.

The chain uses TRBV6-1 and TRBJ2-2, with 9 bases fitting TRBD1. Germline V gene sequence: CDR1 MNHNS, CDR2 SASEGT. This CDR3 spans 16 amino acids. V lost 4 bases to trimming and J lost 4 bases; unmatched junction nucleotides: 7. The CDR3 is CASSGDRVVGTGELFF. In DNA, the CDR3 is TGTGCCAGCAGTGGGGACAGGGTGGTTGGCACCGGGGAGCTGTTTTTT.

The chain combines TRBV27 with TRBJ2-3; D perhaps matches TRBD2 (6 bases). Germline-derived CDR1 and CDR2 are MNHEY and SMNVEV (reference sequence). The CDR3 is 14 amino acids. V shed 6 bases and J shed 2 bases, with 12 bases lying between them. CDR3 sequence reads: CASRRGSITDTQYF. CDR3 nucleotide sequence: TGTGCCAGCAGGCGGGGTTCGATCACAGATACGCAGTATTTT.

The chain employs TRBV9 and TRBJ1-4, with 8 bases aligning to TRBD1. Germline values: CDR1 SGDLS, CDR2 YYNGEE. The CDR3 is made up of 15 amino acids. V gave up 3 bases and J gave up 2 bases; unmatched junction bases: 3. CDR3 in DNA: TGTGCCAGCAGCGGTCAGGGGGCTACTAATGAAAAACTGTTTTTT. Encoded protein: CASSGQGATNEKLFF.

Note on this clone: A junction end diverges from the germline sequence, so it may reflect a read error. The V gene is TRBV6-2 or TRBV6-3, the J gene TRBJ2-5, with 9 bases identical to TRBD1. Per the germline V gene, CDR1 is MNHEY and CDR2 is SVGEGT. The CDR3 sequence is 15 residues long. The CDR3: CASRYYRGPRETQYF. The CDR3 nucleotides are TGTGCCAGCAGGTACTACAGGGGGCCGCGAGAGACCCAGTACTTC.

J is TRBJ2-7 and V is TRBV9; TRBD2 agrees at 12 bases. The J segment lost 6 bases and the V segment lost 0 bases, leaving 4 bases of the junction unmatched. The germline V gene encodes CDR1 SGDLS and CDR2 YYNGEE. This CDR3 region has 15 residues. Written as DNA, the CDR3 is TGTGCCAGCAGCGTAGTGGGACTAGCGGGTTCCGAGCAGTACTTC. It is translated as CASSVVGLAGSEQYF.

The V call is TRBV19, the J call TRBJ2-3; 10 bases line up with TRBD2. The germline V gene has CDR1 LNHDA and CDR2 SQIVND (reference sequence). The CDR3 has 15 residues. V shed 4 bases and J 4 bases; nucleotides not matched to a gene: 5. The CDR3: CASSTSGGGADTQYF. CDR3 DNA sequence: TGTGCCAGTAGTACTAGCGGGGGAGGTGCAGATACGCAGTATTTT.

This clone appeared a few times. CDR3 sequence: CASSPRESPNYGYTF. The CDR3 bases are TGTGCCAGCTCACCACGGGAGTCCCCTAACTATGGCTACACCTTC. The V gene is TRBV18, the J gene TRBJ1-2; D gene uncertain. There are 15 residues in the CDR3. The germline V gene encodes CDR1 KGHSH and CDR2 LQKENI. The V gene lost 1 base and the J gene lost 0 bases, with 9 bases spanning the gap.

J is TRBJ1-3 and V is TRBV30; D might be TRBD1 (5 bases). V gave up 2 bases and J gave up 0 bases, with 11 bases separating them. Germline CDR1 GTSNPN, CDR2 SVGIG (reference sequence). This CDR3 has 15 amino acids. The CDR3 bases are TGTGCCTGGAGTACGGACACGAGCTCTGGAAACACCATATATTTT. This encodes CAWSTDTSSGNTIYF.

The rearrangement joins TRBV14 to TRBJ2-7; a possible D gene is TRBD2 (5 bases). The CDR3 is made up of 13 amino acids. V dropped 4 bases and J dropped 5 bases, with 12 bases sitting between them. Germline CDR1 and CDR2: SGHDN and FVKESK. The CDR3 DNA follows: TGTGCCAGCAGCCTGGTAAGGACTGACGAGCAGTACTTC. Translated, it gives CASSLVRTDEQYF.

The chain carries TRBV10-3 and TRBJ2-1; TRBD2 aligns across 14 bases. After removal of 10 bases from V and 6 bases from J, the junction contained 2 bases not matched to a gene. There are 13 residues in the CDR3. Germline V CDR1 and CDR2: ENHRY, SYGVKD. The CDR3 here is CATGLAGGNEQFF. The CDR3 DNA follows: TGTGCCACCGGACTAGCGGGAGGCAATGAGCAGTTCTTC.

The chain couples TRBV5-6 to TRBJ1-4; 7 bases are shared with TRBD1. Germline loops: CDR1 SGHDT, CDR2 YYEEEE. V shed 0 bases, J shed 4 bases, and the junction held 6 bases outside the gene matches. The CDR3 extends over 16 amino acids. The DNA of the CDR3 is TGTGCCAGCAGCTTGGCCGTGAGACAGGGTAATGAAAAACTGTTTTTT. Amino acid sequence: CASSLAVRQGNEKLFF.

V gene TRBV20-1 combines with J gene TRBJ2-3, with a possible D match to TRBD1 (6 bases). In germline, CDR1 is DFQATT, CDR2 SNEGSKA (reference sequence). Deletions cut 3 bases from V and 9 bases from J, with 13 bases between. The CDR3 sequence is 12 residues long. The chain's CDR3 is CSASAWTATQYF. CDR3 DNA sequence: TGCAGTGCTAGTGCCTGGACAGCCACGCAGTATTTT.